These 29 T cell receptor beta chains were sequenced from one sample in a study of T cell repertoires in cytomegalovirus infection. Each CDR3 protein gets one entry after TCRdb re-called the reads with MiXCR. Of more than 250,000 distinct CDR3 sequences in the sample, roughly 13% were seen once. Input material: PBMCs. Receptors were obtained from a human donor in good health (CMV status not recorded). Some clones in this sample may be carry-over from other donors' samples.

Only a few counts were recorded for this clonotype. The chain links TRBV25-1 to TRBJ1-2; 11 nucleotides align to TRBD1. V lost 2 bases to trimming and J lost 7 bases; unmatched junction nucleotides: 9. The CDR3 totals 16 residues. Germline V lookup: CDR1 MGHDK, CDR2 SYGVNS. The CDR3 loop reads CASSEHTGQGAFGYTF. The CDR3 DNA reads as TGTGCCAGCAGTGAACACACAGGACAGGGGGCTTTTGGCTACACCTTC.

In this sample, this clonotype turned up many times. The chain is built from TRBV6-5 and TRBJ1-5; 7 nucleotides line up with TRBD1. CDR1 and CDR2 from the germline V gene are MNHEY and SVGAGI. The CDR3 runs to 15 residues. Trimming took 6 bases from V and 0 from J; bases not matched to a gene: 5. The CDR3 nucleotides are TGTGCCAGCAGGCGGACAGGAGATAGCAATCAGCCCCAGCATTTT. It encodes CASRRTGDSNQPQHF.

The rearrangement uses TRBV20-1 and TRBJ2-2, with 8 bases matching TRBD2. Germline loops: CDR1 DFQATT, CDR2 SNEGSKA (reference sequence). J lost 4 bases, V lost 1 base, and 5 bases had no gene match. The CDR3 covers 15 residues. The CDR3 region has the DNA TGCAGTGCTAGAGCGGGGGGGATCAGCACCGGGGAGCTGTTTTTT. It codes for CSARAGGISTGELFF.

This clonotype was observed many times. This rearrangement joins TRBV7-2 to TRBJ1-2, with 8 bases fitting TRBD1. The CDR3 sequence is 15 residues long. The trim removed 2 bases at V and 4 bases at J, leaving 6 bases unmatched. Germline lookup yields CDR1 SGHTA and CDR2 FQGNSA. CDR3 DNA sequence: TGTGCCAGCAGCTTATTAGGACAGGGAGGCTATGGCTACACCTTC. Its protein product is CASSLLGQGGYGYTF.

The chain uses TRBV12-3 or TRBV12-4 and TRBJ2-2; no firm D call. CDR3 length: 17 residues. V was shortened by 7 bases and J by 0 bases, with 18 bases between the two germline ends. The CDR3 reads CASILQALGANTGELFF. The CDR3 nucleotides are TGTGCCAGCATTCTCCAGGCCCTGGGCGCGAACACCGGGGAGCTGTTTTTT.

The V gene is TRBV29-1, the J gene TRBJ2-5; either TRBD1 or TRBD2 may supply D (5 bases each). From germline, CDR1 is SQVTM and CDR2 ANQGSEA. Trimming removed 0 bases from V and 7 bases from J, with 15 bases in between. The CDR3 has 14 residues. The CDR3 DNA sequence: TGCAGCGTTGAAGACCCACAGCGTGGGGGGACCCAGTACTTC. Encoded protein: CSVEDPQRGGTQYF.

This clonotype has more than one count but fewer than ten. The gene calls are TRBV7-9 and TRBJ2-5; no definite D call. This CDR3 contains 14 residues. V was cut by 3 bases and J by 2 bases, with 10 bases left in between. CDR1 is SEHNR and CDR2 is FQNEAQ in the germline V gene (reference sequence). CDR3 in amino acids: CASSFKTVQETQYF. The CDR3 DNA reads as TGTGCCAGCAGCTTCAAGACGGTACAAGAGACCCAGTACTTC.

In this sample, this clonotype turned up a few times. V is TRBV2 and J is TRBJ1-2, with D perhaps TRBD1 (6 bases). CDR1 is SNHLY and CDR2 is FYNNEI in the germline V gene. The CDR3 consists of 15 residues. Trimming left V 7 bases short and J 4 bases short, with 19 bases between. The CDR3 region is CASNSPGRGGYGYTF. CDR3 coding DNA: TGTGCCAGCAACTCGCCGGGGAGAGGGGGCTATGGCTACACCTTC.

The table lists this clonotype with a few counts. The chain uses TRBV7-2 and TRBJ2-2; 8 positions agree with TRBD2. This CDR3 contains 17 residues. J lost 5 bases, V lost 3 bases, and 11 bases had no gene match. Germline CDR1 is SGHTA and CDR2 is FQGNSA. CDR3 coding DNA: TGTGCCAGCAGCTTTATAGCGGGGACTTGGGGTACCGGGGAGCTGTTTTTT. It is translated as CASSFIAGTWGTGELFF.

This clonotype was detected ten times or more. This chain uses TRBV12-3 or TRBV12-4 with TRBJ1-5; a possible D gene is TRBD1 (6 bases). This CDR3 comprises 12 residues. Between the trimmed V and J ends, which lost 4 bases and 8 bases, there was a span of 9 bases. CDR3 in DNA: TGTGCCAGCAGTTCCTACAGGGAGCCCCAGCATTTT. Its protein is CASSSYREPQHF.

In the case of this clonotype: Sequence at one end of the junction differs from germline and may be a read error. The CDR3 sequence is CSVEEGMDTQYF. CDR3 DNA: TGCAGCGTAGAAGAGGGTATGGATACGCAGTATTTT. The chain joins TRBV29-1 to TRBJ2-3, with D perhaps matching TRBD2 (5 bases). The CDR3 has 12 residues. The germline V gene has CDR1 SQVTM and CDR2 ANQGSEA.

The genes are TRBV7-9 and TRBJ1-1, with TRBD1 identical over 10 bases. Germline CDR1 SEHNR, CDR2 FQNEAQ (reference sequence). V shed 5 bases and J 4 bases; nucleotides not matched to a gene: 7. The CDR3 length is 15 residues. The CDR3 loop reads CASSEDRGWATEAFF. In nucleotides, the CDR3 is TGTGCCAGCAGCGAGGACAGGGGGTGGGCCACTGAAGCTTTCTTT. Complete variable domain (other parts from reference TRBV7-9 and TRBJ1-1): DTGVSQNPRHKITKRGQNVTFRCDPISEHNRLYWYRQTLGQGPEFLTYFQNEAQLEKSRLLSDRFSAERPKGSFSTLEIQRTEQGDSAMYLCASSEDRGWATEAFFGQGTRLTVV.

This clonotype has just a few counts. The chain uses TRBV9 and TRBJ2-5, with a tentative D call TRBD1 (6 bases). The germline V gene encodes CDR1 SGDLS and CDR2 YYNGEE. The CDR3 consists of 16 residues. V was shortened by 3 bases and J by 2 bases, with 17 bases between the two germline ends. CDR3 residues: CASSALIPGQQETQYF. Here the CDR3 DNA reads TGTGCCAGCAGCGCACTCATCCCGGGACAACAAGAGACCCAGTACTTC. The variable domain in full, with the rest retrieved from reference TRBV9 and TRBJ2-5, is DSGVTQTPKHLITATGQRVTLRCSPRSGDLSVYWYQQSLDQGLQFLIQYYNGEERAKGNILERFSAQQFPDLHSELNLSSLELGDSALYFCASSALIPGQQETQYFGPGTRLLVL.

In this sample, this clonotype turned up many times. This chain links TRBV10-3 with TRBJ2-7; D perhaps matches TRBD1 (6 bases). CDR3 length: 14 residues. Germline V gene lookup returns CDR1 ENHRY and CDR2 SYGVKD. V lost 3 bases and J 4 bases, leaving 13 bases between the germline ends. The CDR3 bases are TGTGCCATCAGTGAAACAGGGATCTCTTACGAGCAGTACTTC. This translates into CAISETGISYEQYF.

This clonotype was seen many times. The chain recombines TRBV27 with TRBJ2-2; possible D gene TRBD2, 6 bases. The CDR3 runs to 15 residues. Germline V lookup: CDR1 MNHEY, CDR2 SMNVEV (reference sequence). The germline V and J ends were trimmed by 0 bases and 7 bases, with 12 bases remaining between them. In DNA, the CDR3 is TGTGCCAGCAGTTTATCGAGGAGGGCCGGCGGGGAGCTGTTTTTT. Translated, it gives CASSLSRRAGGELFF.

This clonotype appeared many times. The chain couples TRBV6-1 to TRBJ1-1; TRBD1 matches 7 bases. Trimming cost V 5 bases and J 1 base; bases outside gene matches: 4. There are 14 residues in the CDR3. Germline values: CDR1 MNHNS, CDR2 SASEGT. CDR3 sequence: CASSPTGPNTEAFF. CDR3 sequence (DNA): TGTGCCAGCAGTCCGACAGGGCCGAACACTGAAGCTTTCTTT.

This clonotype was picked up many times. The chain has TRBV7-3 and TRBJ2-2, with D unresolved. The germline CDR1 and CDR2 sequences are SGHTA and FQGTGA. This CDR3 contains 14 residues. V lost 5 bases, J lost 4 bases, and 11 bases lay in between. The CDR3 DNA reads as TGTGCCAGCAGCCTGGGTTCCTTCACCGGGGAGCTGTTTTTT. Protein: CASSLGSFTGELFF.

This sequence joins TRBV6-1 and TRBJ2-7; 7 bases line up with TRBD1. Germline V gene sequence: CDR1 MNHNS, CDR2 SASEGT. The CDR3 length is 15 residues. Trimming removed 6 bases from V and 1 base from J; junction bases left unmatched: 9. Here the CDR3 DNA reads TGTGCCAGCAGGAGCCGACAGGGTAGTTCCTACGAGCAGTACTTC. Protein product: CASRSRQGSSYEQYF.

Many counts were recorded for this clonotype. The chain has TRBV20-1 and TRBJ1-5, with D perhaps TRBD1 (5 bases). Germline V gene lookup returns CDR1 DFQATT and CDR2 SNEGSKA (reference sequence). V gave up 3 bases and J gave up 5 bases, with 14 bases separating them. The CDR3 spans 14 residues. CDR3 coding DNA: TGCAGTGCTAGTCCCGGGGACGGCTATCAGCCCCAGCATTTT. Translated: CSASPGDGYQPQHF.

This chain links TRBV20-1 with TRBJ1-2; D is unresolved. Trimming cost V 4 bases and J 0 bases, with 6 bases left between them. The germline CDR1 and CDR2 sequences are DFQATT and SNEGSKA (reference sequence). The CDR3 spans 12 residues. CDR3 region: CSATATNYGYTF. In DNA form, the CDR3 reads TGCAGTGCTACGGCTACTAACTATGGCTACACCTTC.

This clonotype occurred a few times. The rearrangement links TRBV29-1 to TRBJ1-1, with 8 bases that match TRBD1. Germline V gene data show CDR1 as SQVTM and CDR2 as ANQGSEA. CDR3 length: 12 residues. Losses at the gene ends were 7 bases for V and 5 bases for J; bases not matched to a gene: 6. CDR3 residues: CSEGRGRTEAFF. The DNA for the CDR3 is TGCAGCGAGGGCAGGGGGCGAACTGAAGCTTTCTTT.

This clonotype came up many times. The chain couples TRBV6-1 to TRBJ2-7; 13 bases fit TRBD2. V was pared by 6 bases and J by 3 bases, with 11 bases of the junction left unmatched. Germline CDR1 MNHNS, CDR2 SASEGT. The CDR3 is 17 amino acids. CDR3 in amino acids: CASSREGWTSGGYEQYF. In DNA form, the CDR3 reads TGTGCCAGCAGCCGGGAGGGATGGACTAGCGGGGGCTACGAGCAGTACTTC.

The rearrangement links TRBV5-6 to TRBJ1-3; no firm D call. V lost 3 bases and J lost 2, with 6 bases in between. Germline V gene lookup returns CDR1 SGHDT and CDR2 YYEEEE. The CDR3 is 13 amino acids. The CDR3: CASSWLTGNTIYF. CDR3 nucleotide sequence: TGTGCCAGCAGCTGGTTGACTGGAAACACCATATATTTT.

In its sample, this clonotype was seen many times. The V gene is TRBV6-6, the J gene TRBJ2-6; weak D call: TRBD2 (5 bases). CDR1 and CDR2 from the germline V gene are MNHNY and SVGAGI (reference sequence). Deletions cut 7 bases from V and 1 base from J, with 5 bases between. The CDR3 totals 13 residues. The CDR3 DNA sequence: TGTGCCAGCACGGGATCTGGGGCCAACGTCCTGACTTTC. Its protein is CASTGSGANVLTF.

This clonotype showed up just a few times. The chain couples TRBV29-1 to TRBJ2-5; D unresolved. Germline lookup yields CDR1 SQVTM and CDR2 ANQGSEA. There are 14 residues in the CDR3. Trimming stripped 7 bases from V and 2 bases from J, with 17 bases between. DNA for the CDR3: TGCAGCGCATCGCGGCTAGAGACACAAGAGACCCAGTACTTC. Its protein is CSASRLETQETQYF. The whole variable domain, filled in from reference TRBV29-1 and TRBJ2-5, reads SAVISQKPSRDICQRGTSLTIQCQVDSQVTMMFWYRQQPGQSLTLIATANQGSEATYESGFVIDKFPISRPNLTFSTLTVSNMSPEDSSIYLCSASRLETQETQYFGPGTRLLVL.

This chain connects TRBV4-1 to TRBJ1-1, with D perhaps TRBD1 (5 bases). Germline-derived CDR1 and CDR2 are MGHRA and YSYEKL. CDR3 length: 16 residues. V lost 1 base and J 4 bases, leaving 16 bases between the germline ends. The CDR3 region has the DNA TGCGCCAGCAGCCAAGCACCGTCGGTGGGGCGCACTGAAGCTTTCTTT. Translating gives CASSQAPSVGRTEAFF.

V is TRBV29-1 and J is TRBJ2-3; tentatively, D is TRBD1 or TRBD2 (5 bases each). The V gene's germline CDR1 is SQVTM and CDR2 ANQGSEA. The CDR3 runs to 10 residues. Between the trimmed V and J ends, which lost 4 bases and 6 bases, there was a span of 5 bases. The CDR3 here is CSVGGDTQYF. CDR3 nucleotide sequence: TGCAGCGTTGGGGGGGATACGCAGTATTTT.

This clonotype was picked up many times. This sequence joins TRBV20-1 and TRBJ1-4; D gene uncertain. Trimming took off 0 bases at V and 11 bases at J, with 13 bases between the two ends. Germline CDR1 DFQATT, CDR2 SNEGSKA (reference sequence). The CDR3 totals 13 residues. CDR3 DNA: TGCAGTGCTAGAGATCGGGGTCCGGGCAAACTGTTTTTT. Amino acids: CSARDRGPGKLFF.

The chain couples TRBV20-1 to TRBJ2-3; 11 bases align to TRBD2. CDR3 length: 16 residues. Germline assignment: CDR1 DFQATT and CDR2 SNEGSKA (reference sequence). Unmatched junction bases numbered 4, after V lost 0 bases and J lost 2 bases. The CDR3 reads CSARDPSGGNTDTQYF. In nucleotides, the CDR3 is TGCAGTGCTAGAGACCCTAGCGGGGGGAACACAGATACGCAGTATTTT.